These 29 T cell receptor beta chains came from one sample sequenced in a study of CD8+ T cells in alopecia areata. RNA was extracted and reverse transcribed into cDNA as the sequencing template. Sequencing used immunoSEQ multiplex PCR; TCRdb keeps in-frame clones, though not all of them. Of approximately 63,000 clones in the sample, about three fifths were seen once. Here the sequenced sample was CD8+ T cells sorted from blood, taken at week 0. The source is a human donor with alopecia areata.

The CDR3 nucleotides read TGTGCCAGCAGTGGAGGGGGAATCAGGGATTCACCCCTCCACTTT. Protein product: CASSGGGIRDSPLHF. The V and J genes are TRBV27 and TRBJ1-6; possible D gene TRBD1, 6 bases. V was cut by 5 bases and J by 8 bases, with 16 bases left in between. CDR1 and CDR2 from the germline V gene are MNHEY and SMNVEV (reference sequence). This CDR3 has 15 residues.

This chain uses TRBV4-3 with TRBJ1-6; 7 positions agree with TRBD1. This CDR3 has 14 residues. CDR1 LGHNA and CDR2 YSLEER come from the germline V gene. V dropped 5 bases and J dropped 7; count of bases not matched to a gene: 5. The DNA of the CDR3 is TGCGCCAGCAGCTCCGGGACAGACAATTCACCCCTCCACTTT. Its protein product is CASSSGTDNSPLHF.

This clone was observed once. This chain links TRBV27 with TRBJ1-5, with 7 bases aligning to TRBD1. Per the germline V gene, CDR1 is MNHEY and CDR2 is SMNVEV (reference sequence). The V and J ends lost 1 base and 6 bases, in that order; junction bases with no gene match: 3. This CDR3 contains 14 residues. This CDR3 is CASSLLGGGQPQHF. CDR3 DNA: TGTGCCAGCAGTTTATTAGGGGGCGGTCAGCCCCAGCATTTT.

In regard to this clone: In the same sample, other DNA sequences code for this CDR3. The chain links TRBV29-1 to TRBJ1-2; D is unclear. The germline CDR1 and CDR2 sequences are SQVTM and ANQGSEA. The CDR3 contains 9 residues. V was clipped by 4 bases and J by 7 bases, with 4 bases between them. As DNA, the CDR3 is TGCAGCGTTGTCTCTGGCTACACCTTC. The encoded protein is CSVVSGYTF. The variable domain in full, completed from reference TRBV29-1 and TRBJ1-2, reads SAVISQKPSRDICQRGTSLTIQCQVDSQVTMMFWYRQQPGQSLTLIATANQGSEATYESGFVIDKFPISRPNLTFSTLTVSNMSPEDSSIYLCSVVSGYTFGSGTRLTVV.

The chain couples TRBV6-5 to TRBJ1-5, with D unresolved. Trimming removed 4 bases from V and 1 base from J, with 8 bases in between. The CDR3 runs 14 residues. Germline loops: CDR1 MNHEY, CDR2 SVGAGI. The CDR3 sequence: CASSLNRSNQPQHF. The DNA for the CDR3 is TGTGCCAGCAGTTTGAACAGAAGCAATCAGCCCCAGCATTTT.

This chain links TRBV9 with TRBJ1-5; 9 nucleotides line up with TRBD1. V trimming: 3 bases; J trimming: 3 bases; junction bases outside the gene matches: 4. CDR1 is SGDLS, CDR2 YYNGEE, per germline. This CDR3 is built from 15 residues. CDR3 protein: CASSAGTGPNQPQHF. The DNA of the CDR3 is TGTGCCAGCAGCGCCGGGACAGGGCCCAATCAGCCCCAGCATTTT.

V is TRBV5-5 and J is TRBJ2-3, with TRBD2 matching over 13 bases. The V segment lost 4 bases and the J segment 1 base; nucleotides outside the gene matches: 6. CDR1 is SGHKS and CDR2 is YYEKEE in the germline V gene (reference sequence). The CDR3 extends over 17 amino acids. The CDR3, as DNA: TGTGCCAGCAGCCGACGACTAGCGGGGGGCCGCACAGATACGCAGTATTTT. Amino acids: CASSRRLAGGRTDTQYF.

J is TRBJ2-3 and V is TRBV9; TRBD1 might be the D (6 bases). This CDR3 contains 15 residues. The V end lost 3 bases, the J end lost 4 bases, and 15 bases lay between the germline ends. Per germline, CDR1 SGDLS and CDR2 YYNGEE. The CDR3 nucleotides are TGTGCCAGCAGCGGACCGGGACATCAGCCAGATACGCAGTATTTT. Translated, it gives CASSGPGHQPDTQYF.

Here the CDR3 DNA reads TGTGCCAGCAGCGTAGAGGGGACGGGGAACACTGAAGCTTTCTTT. Its protein product is CASSVEGTGNTEAFF. This chain joins TRBV9 and TRBJ1-1, with D tentatively TRBD1 (5 bases). The V and J ends lost 0 bases and 1 base respectively, with 10 bases between them. The germline V gene encodes CDR1 SGDLS and CDR2 YYNGEE. The CDR3 is 15 residues long.

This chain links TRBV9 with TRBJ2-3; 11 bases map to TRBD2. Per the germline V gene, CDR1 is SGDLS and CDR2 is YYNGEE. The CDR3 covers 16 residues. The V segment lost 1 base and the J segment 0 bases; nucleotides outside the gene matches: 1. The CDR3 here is CASSVTSGGSTDTQYF. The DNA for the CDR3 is TGTGCCAGCAGCGTAACTAGCGGGGGAAGCACAGATACGCAGTATTTT. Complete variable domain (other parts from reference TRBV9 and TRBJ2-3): DSGVTQTPKHLITATGQRVTLRCSPRSGDLSVYWYQQSLDQGLQFLIQYYNGEERAKGNILERFSAQQFPDLHSELNLSSLELGDSALYFCASSVTSGGSTDTQYFGPGTRLTVL.

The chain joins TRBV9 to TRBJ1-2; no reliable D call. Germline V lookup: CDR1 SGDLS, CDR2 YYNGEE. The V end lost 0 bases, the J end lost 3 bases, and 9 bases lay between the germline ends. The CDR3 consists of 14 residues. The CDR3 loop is CASSVVPSDYGYTF. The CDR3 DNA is TGTGCCAGCAGCGTAGTACCTTCGGACTATGGCTACACCTTC.

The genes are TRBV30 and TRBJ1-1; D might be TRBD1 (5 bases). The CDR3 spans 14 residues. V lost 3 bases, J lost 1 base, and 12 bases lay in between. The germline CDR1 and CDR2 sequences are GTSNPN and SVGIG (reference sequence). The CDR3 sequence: CAWRTGVRNTEAFF. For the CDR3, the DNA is TGTGCCTGGAGGACGGGGGTTAGGAACACTGAAGCTTTCTTT.

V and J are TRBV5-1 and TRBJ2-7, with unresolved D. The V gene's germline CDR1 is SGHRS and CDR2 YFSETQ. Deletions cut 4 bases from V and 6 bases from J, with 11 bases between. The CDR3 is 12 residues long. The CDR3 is CASSPVVGEQYF. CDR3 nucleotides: TGCGCCAGCAGCCCCGTAGTTGGCGAGCAGTACTTC. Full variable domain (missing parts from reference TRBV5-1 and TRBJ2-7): KAGVTQTPRYLIKTRGQQVTLSCSPISGHRSVSWYQQTPGQGLQFLFEYFSETQRNKGNFPGRFSGRQFSNSRSEMNVSTLELGDSALYLCASSPVVGEQYFGPGTRLTVT.

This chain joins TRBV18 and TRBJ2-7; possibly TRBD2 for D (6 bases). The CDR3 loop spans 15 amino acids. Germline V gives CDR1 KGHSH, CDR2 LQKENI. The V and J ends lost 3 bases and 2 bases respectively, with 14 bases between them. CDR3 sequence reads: CASSPAAGSPYEQYF. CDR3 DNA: TGTGCCAGCTCACCCGCGGCGGGGAGCCCCTACGAGCAGTACTTC.

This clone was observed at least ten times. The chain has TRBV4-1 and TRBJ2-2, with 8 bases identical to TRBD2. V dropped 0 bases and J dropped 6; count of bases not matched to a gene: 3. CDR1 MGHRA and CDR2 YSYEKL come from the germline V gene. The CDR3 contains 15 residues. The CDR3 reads CASSQDWRGAGELFF. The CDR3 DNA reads TGCGCCAGCAGCCAAGATTGGCGGGGGGCCGGGGAGCTGTTTTTT.

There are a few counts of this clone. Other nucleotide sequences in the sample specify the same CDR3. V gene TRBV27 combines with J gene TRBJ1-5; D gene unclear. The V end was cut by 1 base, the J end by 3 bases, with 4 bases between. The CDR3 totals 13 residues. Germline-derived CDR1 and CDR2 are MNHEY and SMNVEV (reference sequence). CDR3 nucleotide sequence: TGTGCCAGCAGTTTATTTTCCAATCAGCCCCAGCATTTT. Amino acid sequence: CASSLFSNQPQHF.

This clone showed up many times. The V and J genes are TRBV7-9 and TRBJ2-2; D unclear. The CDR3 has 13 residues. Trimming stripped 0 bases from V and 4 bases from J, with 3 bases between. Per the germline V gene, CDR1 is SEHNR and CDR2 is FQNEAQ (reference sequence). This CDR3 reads CASSLAVTGELFF. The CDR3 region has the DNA TGTGCCAGCAGCTTAGCGGTCACCGGGGAGCTGTTTTTT.

CDR3 in DNA: TGTGCCAGCAGCTTAGTAGGCCGGACCCCGCCAAACATTCAGTACTTC. It encodes CASSLVGRTPPNIQYF. The rearrangement links TRBV7-8 to TRBJ2-4; D ambiguous. Germline CDR1 is SGHVS and CDR2 is FQNEAQ. The CDR3 covers 16 residues. The V end lost 1 base, the J end lost 6 bases, and 16 bases lay between the germline ends.

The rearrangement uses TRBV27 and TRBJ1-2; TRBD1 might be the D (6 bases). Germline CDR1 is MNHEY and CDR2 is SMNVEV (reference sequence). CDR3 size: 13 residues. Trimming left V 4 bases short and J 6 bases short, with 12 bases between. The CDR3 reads CASSSLGANGYTF. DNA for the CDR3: TGTGCCAGCAGTTCATTGGGGGCCAATGGCTACACCTTC.

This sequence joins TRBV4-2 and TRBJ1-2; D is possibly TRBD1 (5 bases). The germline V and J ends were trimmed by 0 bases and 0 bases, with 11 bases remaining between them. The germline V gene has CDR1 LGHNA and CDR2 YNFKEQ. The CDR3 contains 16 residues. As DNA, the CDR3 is TGTGCCAGCAGCCAAGAAGGAGGAGGGGCTAACTATGGCTACACCTTC. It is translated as CASSQEGGGANYGYTF.

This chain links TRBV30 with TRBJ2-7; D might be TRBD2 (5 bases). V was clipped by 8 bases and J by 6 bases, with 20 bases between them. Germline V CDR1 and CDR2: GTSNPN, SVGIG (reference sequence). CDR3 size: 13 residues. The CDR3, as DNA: TGTGCCGCGACCTCCGGATACGGACTCGAGCAGTACTTC. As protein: CAATSGYGLEQYF. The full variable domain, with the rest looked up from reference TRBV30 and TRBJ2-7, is SQTIHQWPATLVQPVGSPLSLECTVEGTSNPNLYWYRQAAGRGLQLLFYSVGIGQISSEVPQNLSASRPQDRQFILSSKKLLLSDSGFYLCAATSGYGLEQYFGPGTRLTVT.

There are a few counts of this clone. The CDR3 nucleotides are TGTGCCAGCAGCTTTGTGGGGGGCGGGCAGTTCTTC. Protein sequence: CASSFVGGGQFF. This sequence joins TRBV11-1 and TRBJ2-1; D possibly matches TRBD1 or TRBD2 (6 bases each). This CDR3 has 12 amino acids. V was cut by 3 bases and J by 12 bases, with 12 bases left in between. The germline CDR1 and CDR2 sequences are SGHAT and FQDESV (reference sequence).

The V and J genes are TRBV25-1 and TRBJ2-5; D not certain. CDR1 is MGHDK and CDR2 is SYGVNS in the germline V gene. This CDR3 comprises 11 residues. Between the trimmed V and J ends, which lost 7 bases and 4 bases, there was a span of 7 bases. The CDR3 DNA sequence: TGTGCCAGCAAATTTGGAGAGACCCAGTACTTC. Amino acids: CASKFGETQYF.

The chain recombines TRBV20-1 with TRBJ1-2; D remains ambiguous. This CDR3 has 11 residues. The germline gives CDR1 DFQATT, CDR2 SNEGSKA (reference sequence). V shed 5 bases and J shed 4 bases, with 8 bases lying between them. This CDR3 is CSARHSYGYTF. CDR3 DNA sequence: TGCAGTGCTCGCCACAGCTATGGCTACACCTTC.

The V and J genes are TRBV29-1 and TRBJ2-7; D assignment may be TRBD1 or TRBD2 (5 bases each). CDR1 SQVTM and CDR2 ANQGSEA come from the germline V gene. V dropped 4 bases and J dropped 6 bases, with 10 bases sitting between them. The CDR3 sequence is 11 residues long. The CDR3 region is CSVGRDLEQYF. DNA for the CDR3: TGCAGCGTTGGAAGGGACCTCGAGCAGTACTTC.

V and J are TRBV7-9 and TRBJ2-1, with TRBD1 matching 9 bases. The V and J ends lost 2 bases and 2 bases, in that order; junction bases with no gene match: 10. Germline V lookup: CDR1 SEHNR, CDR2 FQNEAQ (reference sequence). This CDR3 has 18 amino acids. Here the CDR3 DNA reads TGTGCCAGCAGCTTACCCCGGCCGGACAGGGGAACCTACAATGAGCAGTTCTTC. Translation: CASSLPRPDRGTYNEQFF.

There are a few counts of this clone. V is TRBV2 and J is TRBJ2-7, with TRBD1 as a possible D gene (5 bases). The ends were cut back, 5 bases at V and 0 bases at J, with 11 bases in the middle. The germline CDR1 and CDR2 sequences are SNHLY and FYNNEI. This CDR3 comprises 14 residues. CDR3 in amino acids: CASSPGTGSYEQYF. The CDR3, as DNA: TGTGCCAGCAGTCCGGGTACAGGCTCCTACGAGCAGTACTTC.

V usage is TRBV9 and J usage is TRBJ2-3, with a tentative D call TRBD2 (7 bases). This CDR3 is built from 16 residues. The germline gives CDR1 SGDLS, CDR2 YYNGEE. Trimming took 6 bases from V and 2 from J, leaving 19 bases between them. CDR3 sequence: CASTRYRGGTTDTQYF. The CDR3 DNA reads TGTGCCAGCACCCGATATAGGGGGGGAACCACAGATACGCAGTATTTT.

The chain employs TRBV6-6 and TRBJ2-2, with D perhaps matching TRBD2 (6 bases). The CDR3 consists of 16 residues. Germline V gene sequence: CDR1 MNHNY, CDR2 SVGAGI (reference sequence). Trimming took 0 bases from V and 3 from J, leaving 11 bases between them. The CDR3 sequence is CASSYSGTWDTGELFF. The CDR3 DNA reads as TGTGCCAGCAGTTACTCAGGGACTTGGGACACCGGGGAGCTGTTTTTT.